This T cell receptor beta chain is drawn from a study of blood T cell repertoires in COVID-19. About the research overall: The analysed material was cDNA or gDNA that came from T cells, B-cell-depleted T cells, or PBMCs.

Adults between about 18 and 89 years of age took part from about 24 US areas. In assigning cohorts, the study relied on participant-reported clinical history. On this clone: Other nucleotide sequences in the sample specify the same CDR3.

CDR1 and CDR2 (germline): MRHNA, SNTAGT. The ends lost 0 bases at V and 4 bases at J; junction bases unmatched: 1. The CDR3 length is 15 residues. Measured with immunoSEQ multiplex PCR; TCRdb has only the in-frame clones, and not every one. The table lists approximately 360,000 clones, approximately 90% of them singletons. V and J are TRBV6-4 and TRBJ2-3; 10 bases match TRBD2. The sequence came from a woman aged 25 to 39 with acute COVID-19. The sequenced sample was PBMCs or T cells enriched from blood (not recorded which). The CDR3, as DNA: TGTGCCAGCAGTGACTCGAGCGGGGGGGCAGATACGCAGTATTTT. As protein: CASSDSSGGADTQYF.